The 15 T cell receptor beta chains listed next were all sequenced from one sample in a study of vaccination effects on CD4 cells after COVID-19. No antigens are known for them. Subsequent to a culture period of 10 to 11 days, CD4+ T cells were isolated. It was two doses of either the BNT162b2 or mRNA-1273 vaccine that participants received. TCRdb keeps only in-frame clones here, not all; method: immunoSEQ multiplex PCR. In the table there are under 70,000 clones, around 74% of which are singletons. The specimen comprised CD4+ T cells from PBMCs cultured without peptide, sampled after COVID-19 vaccination. All receptors come from a human donor who received a COVID-19 vaccine.

The genes are TRBV6-6 and TRBJ1-5; 10 bases are shared with TRBD1. The CDR3 has 16 residues. Germline CDR1 MNHNY, CDR2 SVGAGI (reference sequence). V was pared by 8 bases and J by 6 bases, with 13 bases of the junction left unmatched. CDR3 in DNA: TGTGCCAGCGTCCCGGGACAGGGGCCAAGTAGTCAGCCCCAGCATTTT. This translates into CASVPGQGPSSQPQHF.

This chain links TRBV6-5 with TRBJ2-7; the D gene is possibly TRBD1 (6 bases). V lost 6 bases, J lost 0 bases, and 9 bases lay in between. This CDR3 comprises 13 residues. Germline values: CDR1 MNHEY, CDR2 SVGAGI. The CDR3 nucleotides read TGTGCCAGCAGCATGGGGGCCTCCTACGAGCAGTACGTC. This sequence encodes CASSMGASYEQYV.

The genes are TRBV30 and TRBJ1-1; D is ambiguous. Looked up from germline, CDR1 is GTSNPN and CDR2 is SVGIG (reference sequence). CDR3 length: 12 amino acids. The V and J ends lost 3 bases and 4 bases respectively, with 9 bases between them. Here the CDR3 DNA reads TGTGCCTGGAGCCGGACTGGCACTGAAGCTTTCTTT. It yields the protein CAWSRTGTEAFF.

The chain is built from TRBV7-9 and TRBJ1-4; 9 nucleotides agree with TRBD1. The CDR3 extends over 15 amino acids. J lost 5 bases, V lost 4 bases, and 5 bases had no gene match. The germline CDR1 and CDR2 sequences are SEHNR and FQNEAQ (reference sequence). Written as DNA, the CDR3 is TGTGCCAGCAGCTCGACCGGGACAGGGAATGAAAAACTGTTTTTT. Its protein product is CASSSTGTGNEKLFF.

The gene calls are TRBV5-1 and TRBJ2-1; possibly TRBD2 for D (5 bases). The CDR3 has 16 amino acids. Germline V gives CDR1 SGHRS, CDR2 YFSETQ. Between the trimmed V and J ends, which lost 0 bases and 4 bases, there was a span of 14 bases. CDR3 protein: CASSLDGLRGYNEQFF. CDR3 DNA sequence: TGCGCCAGCAGCTTGGACGGCCTCCGGGGTTACAATGAGCAGTTCTTC.

The CDR3 reads CATSDSGSSRTDTQYF. The CDR3 DNA follows: TGTGCCACCAGTGACTCAGGTTCATCCCGCACAGATACGCAGTATTTT. J is TRBJ2-3 and V is TRBV24-1; no definite D call. V dropped 4 bases and J dropped 1 base, with 14 bases sitting between them. From germline, CDR1 is KGHDR and CDR2 SFDVKD. This CDR3 has 16 amino acids.

The chain has TRBV29-1 and TRBJ2-5; D remains ambiguous. Germline V gene lookup returns CDR1 SQVTM and CDR2 ANQGSEA. The ends were cut back, 4 bases at V and 5 bases at J, with 2 bases in the middle. The CDR3 consists of 9 residues. For the CDR3, the DNA is TGCAGCGTTGCGGAGACCCAGTACTTC. Translated: CSVAETQYF.

Only a few counts were recorded for this clone. V usage is TRBV7-2 and J usage is TRBJ1-5, with TRBD1 identical over 8 bases. Germline CDR1 reads SGHTA; CDR2 reads FQGNSA. The CDR3 length is 15 residues. Germline trimming cut 5 bases from V and 4 bases from J; bases unmatched to any gene: 7. The CDR3 here is CASSLTGTGNQPQHF. DNA of the CDR3: TGTGCCAGCAGCCTAACCGGGACAGGTAATCAGCCCCAGCATTTT.

This clone was recorded only once. For the CDR3, the DNA is TGTGCCAGCAGCCAGGGACTAGCGGGGGGCGCTGGAGAGACCCAGTACTTC. Its translation: CASSQGLAGGAGETQYF. This chain links TRBV3-1 (or the pseudogene TRBV3-2) with TRBJ2-5, with 15 bases that match TRBD2. CDR3 length: 17 amino acids. Germline CDR1 LGHDT, CDR2 YNNKEL (reference sequence). After removal of 3 bases from V and 4 bases from J, the junction contained 6 bases not matched to a gene.

J is TRBJ2-1 and V is TRBV12-5; possible D gene TRBD1, 5 bases. Germline assignment: CDR1 LGHNT and CDR2 FRNRAP. Between the trimmed V and J ends, which lost 0 bases and 10 bases, there was a span of 19 bases. The CDR3 has 16 amino acids. DNA for the CDR3: TGTGCTAGTGGTTTGGTATTACAGGTAGCCCCTGGGGAGCAGTTCTTC. Translating gives CASGLVLQVAPGEQFF.

This clone was detected only once. The chain has TRBV28 and TRBJ2-7, with 10 bases matching TRBD1. The CDR3 consists of 13 residues. Germline loops: CDR1 MDHEN, CDR2 SYDVKM. After removal of 5 bases from V and 6 bases from J, the junction contained 4 bases not matched to a gene. In DNA form, the CDR3 reads TGTGCCAGCAGTATCCGGGACAGGGGCGAGCAGTACGTC. This encodes CASSIRDRGEQYV.

This sequence joins TRBV27 and TRBJ2-7, with a tentative D call TRBD2 (8 bases). The V gene's germline CDR1 is MNHEY and CDR2 SMNVEV (reference sequence). V gave up 5 bases and J gave up 0 bases, with 23 bases separating them. This CDR3 spans 18 amino acids. DNA for the CDR3: TGTGCCAGCAGTCCCCCTCCCGTGCGGGGGGACAGCTCCTACGAGCAGTACGTC. This gives the protein CASSPPPVRGDSSYEQYV.

This chain uses TRBV24-1 with TRBJ1-5; D ambiguous. Germline V gives CDR1 KGHDR, CDR2 SFDVKD. Trimming cost V 4 bases and J 3 bases, with 6 bases left between them. CDR3 size: 13 residues. The CDR3 DNA reads as TGTGCCACCAGTGACACAGTCAATCAGCCCCAGCATTTT. It encodes CATSDTVNQPQHF.

This clone was seen just once. This sequence joins TRBV2 and TRBJ1-2; unclear D gene. CDR3 length equals 16 residues. V dropped 4 bases and J dropped 4 bases, with 19 bases sitting between them. Germline values: CDR1 SNHLY, CDR2 FYNNEI. DNA of the CDR3: TGTGCCAGCAGTGCCGAACTCGGAGCGGGGTCCTATGGCTACACCTTC. This translates into CASSAELGAGSYGYTF.

The table lists this clone with a few counts. The CDR3 region is CASRPGRAQETQYF. CDR3 coding DNA: TGTGCCAGCAGACCCGGACGTGCTCAAGAGACCCAGTACTTC. The chain recombines TRBV7-2 with TRBJ2-5; no firm D call. The CDR3 runs to 14 residues. V was cut by 6 bases and J by 2 bases, with 13 bases left in between. Germline CDR1 is SGHTA and CDR2 is FQGNSA. The full variable domain, completed using reference TRBV7-2 and TRBJ2-5, is GAGVSQSPSNKVTEKGKDVELRCDPISGHTALYWYRQSLGQGLEFLIYFQGNSAPDKSGLPSDRFSAERTGGSVSTLTIQRTQQEDSAVYLCASRPGRAQETQYFGPGTRLLVL.